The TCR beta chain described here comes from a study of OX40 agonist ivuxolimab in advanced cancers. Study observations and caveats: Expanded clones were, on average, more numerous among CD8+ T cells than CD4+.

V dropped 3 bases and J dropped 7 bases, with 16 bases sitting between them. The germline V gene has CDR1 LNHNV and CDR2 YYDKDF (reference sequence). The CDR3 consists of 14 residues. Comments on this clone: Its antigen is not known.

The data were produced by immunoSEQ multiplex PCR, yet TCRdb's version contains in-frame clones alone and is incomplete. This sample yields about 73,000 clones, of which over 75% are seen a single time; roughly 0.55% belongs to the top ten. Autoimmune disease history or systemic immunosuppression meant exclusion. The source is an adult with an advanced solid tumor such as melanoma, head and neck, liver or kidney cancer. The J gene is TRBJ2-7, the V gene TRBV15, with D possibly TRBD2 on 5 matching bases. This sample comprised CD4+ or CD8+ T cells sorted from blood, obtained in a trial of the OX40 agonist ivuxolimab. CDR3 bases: TGTGCCACCAGCAGGCCGGGGTACGAAAGGGAGCAGTACTTC. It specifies CATSRPGYEREQYF.